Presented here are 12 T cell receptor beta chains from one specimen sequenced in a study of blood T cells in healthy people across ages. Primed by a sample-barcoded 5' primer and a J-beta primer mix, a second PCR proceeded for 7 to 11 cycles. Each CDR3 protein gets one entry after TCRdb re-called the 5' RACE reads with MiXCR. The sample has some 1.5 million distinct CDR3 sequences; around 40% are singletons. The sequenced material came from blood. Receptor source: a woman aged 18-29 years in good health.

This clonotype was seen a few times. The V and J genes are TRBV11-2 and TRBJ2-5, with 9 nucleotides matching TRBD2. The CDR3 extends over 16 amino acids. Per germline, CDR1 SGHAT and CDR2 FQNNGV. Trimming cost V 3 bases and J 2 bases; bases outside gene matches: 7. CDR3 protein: CASSFLAGYPQETQYF. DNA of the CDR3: TGTGCCAGCAGCTTCCTAGCGGGGTATCCTCAAGAGACCCAGTACTTC.

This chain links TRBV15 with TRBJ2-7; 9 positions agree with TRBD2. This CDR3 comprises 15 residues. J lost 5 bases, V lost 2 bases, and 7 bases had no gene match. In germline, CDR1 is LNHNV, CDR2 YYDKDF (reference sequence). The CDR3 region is CATSRSLAGSDEQYF. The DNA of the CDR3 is TGTGCCACCAGCAGAAGTCTAGCGGGGTCCGACGAGCAGTACTTC.

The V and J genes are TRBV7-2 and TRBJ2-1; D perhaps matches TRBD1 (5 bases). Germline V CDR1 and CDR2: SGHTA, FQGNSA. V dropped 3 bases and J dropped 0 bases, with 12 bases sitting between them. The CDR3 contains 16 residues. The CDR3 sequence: CASSLGPRGSYNEQFF. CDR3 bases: TGTGCCAGCAGCTTGGGGCCTCGCGGCTCCTACAATGAGCAGTTCTTC.

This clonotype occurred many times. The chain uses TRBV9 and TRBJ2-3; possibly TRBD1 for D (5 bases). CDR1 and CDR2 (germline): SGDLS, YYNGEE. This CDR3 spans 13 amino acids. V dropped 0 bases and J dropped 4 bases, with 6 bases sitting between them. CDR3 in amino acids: CASSVEGSDTQYF. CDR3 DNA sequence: TGTGCCAGCAGCGTAGAGGGGTCAGATACGCAGTATTTT. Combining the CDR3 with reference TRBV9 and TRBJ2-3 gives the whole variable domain DSGVTQTPKHLITATGQRVTLRCSPRSGDLSVYWYQQSLDQGLQFLIQYYNGEERAKGNILERFSAQQFPDLHSELNLSSLELGDSALYFCASSVEGSDTQYFGPGTRLTVL.

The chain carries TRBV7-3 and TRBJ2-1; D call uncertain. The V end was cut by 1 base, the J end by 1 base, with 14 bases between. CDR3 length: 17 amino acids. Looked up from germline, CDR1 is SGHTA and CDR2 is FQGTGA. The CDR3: CASSLMPDVGSYNEQFF. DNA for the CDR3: TGTGCCAGCAGCTTAATGCCCGATGTAGGGTCCTACAATGAGCAGTTCTTC.

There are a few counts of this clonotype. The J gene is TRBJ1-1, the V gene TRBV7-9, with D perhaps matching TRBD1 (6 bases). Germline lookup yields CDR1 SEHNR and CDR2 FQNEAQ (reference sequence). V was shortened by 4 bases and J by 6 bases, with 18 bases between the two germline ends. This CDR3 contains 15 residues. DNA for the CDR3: TGTGCCAGCAGCTGGCGTGAGGGGGGCAACGCTGAAGCTTTCTTT. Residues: CASSWREGGNAEAFF.

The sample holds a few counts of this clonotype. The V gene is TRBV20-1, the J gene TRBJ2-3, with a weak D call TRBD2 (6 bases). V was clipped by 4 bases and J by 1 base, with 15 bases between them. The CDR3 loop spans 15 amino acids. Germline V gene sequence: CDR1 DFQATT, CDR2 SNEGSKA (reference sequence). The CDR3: CSAKRVASGTDTQYF. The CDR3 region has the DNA TGCAGTGCTAAGCGGGTCGCCAGTGGCACAGATACGCAGTATTTT.

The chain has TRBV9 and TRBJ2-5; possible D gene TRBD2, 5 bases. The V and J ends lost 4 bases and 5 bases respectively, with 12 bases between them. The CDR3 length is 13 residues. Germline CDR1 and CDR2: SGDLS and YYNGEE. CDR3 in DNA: TGTGCCAGCAGCCTAGCCCCCAGTGAGACCCAGTACTTC. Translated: CASSLAPSETQYF.

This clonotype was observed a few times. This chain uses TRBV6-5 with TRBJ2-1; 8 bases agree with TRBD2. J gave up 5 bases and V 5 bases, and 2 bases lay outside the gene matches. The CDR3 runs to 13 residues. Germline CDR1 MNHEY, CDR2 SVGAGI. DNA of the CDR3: TGTGCCAGCAGTAGCGGGGGTCACAATGAGCAGTTCTTC. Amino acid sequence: CASSSGGHNEQFF.

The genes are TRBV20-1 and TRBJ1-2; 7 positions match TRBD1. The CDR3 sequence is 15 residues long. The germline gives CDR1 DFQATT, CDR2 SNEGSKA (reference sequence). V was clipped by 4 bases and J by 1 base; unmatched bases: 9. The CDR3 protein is CSATPGQSLNYGYTF. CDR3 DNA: TGCAGTGCTACCCCGGGACAGAGCCTTAACTATGGCTACACCTTC.

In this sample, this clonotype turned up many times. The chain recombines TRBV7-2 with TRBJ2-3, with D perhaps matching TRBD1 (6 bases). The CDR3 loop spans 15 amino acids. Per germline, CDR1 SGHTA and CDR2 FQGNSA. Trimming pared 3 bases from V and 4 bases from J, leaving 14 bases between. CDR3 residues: CASSLGHRGPDTQYF. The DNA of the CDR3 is TGTGCCAGCAGCTTGGGACACCGCGGACCAGATACGCAGTATTTT. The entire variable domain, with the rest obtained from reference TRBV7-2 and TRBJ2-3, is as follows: GAGVSQSPSNKVTEKGKDVELRCDPISGHTALYWYRQSLGQGLEFLIYFQGNSAPDKSGLPSDRFSAERTGGSVSTLTIQRTQQEDSAVYLCASSLGHRGPDTQYFGPGTRLTVL.

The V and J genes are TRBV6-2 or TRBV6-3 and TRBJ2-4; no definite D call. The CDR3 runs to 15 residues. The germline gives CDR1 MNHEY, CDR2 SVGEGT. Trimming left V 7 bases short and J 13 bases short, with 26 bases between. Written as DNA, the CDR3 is TGTGCCAGCAAAAATCTACTAAGGGAAAGTGGTGAGCAGTACTTC. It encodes CASKNLLRESGEQYF.